The rows below give T cell receptor beta chains drawn from one sample of a study of Graves' ophthalmopathy and Graves' hyperthyroidism. TCRdb reprocessed the multiplex PCR reads with MiXCR, giving one entry per CDR3 protein. The data show about 640,000 distinct CDR3 sequences, about 41% seen once. Sequencing used peripheral blood. These receptors were collected from an adult man with Graves' ophthalmopathy. CDR3s include the opening cysteine and the closing phenylalanine or tryptophan. The D gene is left open where the match is weak. Clone sizes are given selectively: once, few, many, or a class where the clone is expanded.

V gene: TRBV12-3/TRBV12-4
J gene: TRBJ1-1
D gene: TRBD1
CDR3 length: 15
clone size: many
CDR3 protein: CASSSPGQGWAEAFF
CDR3 DNA: TGTGCCAGCAGTTCCCCGGGACAGGGATGGGCTGAAGCTTTCTTT

V gene: TRBV28
J gene: TRBJ2-5
D gene: NA
CDR3 length: 14
clone size: NA
CDR3 protein: CASSPGWGTKTQYF
CDR3 DNA: TGTGCCAGCAGCCCGGGTTGGGGAACGAAGACCCAGTACTTC

V gene: TRBV19
J gene: TRBJ2-5
D gene: NA
CDR3 length: 12
clone size: many
CDR3 protein: CASSGTGETQYF
CDR3 DNA: TGTGCCAGCTCCGGGACCGGAGAGACCCAGTACTTC

V gene: TRBV11-2
J gene: TRBJ1-1
D gene: NA
CDR3 length: 14
clone size: many
CDR3 protein: CASSFLDGETEAFF
CDR3 DNA: TGTGCCAGCAGCTTCCTGGATGGAGAGACTGAAGCTTTCTTT

V gene: TRBV5-1
J gene: TRBJ2-3
D gene: TRBD1
CDR3 length: 14
clone size: NA
CDR3 protein: CASSGWDSADTQYF
CDR3 DNA: TGCGCCAGCAGCGGTTGGGACAGTGCAGATACGCAGTATTTT

V gene: TRBV5-1
J gene: TRBJ1-1
D gene: NA
CDR3 length: 14
clone size: NA
CDR3 protein: CASSPGSPNTEAFF
CDR3 DNA: TGCGCCAGCAGCCCCGGGAGCCCGAACACTGAAGCTTTCTTT

V gene: TRBV20-1
J gene: TRBJ1-5
D gene: NA
CDR3 length: 14
clone size: many
CDR3 protein: CSARGLGGGGPQHF
CDR3 DNA: TGCAGTGCTAGGGGACTAGGTGGTGGAGGGCCCCAGCATTTT

V gene: TRBV7-9
J gene: TRBJ1-2
D gene: NA
CDR3 length: 13
clone size: many
CDR3 protein: CASSLGSYYGYTF
CDR3 DNA: TGTGCCAGTAGTCTCGGCAGCTACTATGGCTACACCTTC

V gene: TRBV2
J gene: TRBJ1-5
D gene: TRBD1
CDR3 length: 15
clone size: many
CDR3 protein: CASSPISTGDQPQHF
CDR3 DNA: TGTGCCAGCAGTCCAATTTCTACAGGGGATCAGCCCCAGCATTTT

V gene: TRBV20-1
J gene: TRBJ2-7
D gene: TRBD1
CDR3 length: 13
clone size: NA
CDR3 protein: CSAAGTGDYEQYF
CDR3 DNA: TGCAGTGCAGCCGGGACAGGGGATTACGAGCAGTACTTC

V gene: TRBV25-1
J gene: TRBJ2-5
D gene: TRBD2
CDR3 length: 17
clone size: NA
CDR3 protein: CARAYGLAGGPGETQYF
CDR3 DNA: TGTGCGCGCGCCTATGGACTAGCGGGAGGGCCGGGGGAGACCCAGTACTTC

V gene: TRBV29-1
J gene: TRBJ2-1
D gene: TRBD1
CDR3 length: 15
clone size: NA
CDR3 protein: CSVESTGWAYNEQFF
CDR3 DNA: TGCAGCGTTGAATCGACAGGGTGGGCCTACAATGAGCAGTTCTTC

V gene: TRBV4-3
J gene: TRBJ1-2
D gene: NA
CDR3 length: 14
clone size: NA
CDR3 protein: CASSQHPDRHGYTF
CDR3 DNA: TGCGCCAGCAGCCAACATCCTGACAGACATGGCTACACCTTC

V gene: TRBV6-6
J gene: TRBJ1-3
D gene: NA
CDR3 length: 15
clone size: few
CDR3 protein: CASSAMASSGNTIYF
CDR3 DNA: TGTGCCAGCAGCGCCATGGCCTCCTCTGGAAACACCATATATTTT

V gene: TRBV9
J gene: TRBJ2-3
D gene: NA
CDR3 length: 9
clone size: NA
CDR3 protein: CASSDPQYF
CDR3 DNA: TGTGCCAGCAGCGACCCGCAGTATTTT

V gene: TRBV7-2
J gene: TRBJ1-2
D gene: TRBD1
CDR3 length: 16
clone size: NA
CDR3 protein: CASSPRQGAVGYGYTF
CDR3 DNA: TGTGCCAGCAGCCCTAGACAGGGGGCGGTTGGCTATGGCTACACCTTC

V gene: TRBV30
J gene: TRBJ1-1
D gene: NA
CDR3 length: 12
clone size: NA
CDR3 protein: CAWRGGGTEAFF
CDR3 DNA: TGTGCCTGGAGGGGAGGGGGCACTGAAGCTTTCTTT

V gene: TRBV11-2
J gene: TRBJ2-2
D gene: TRBD1
CDR3 length: 13
clone size: NA
CDR3 protein: CASSPTGLGELFF
CDR3 DNA: TGTGCCAGCAGCCCGACAGGGTTGGGGGAGCTGTTTTTT

V gene: TRBV25-1
J gene: TRBJ2-5
D gene: NA
CDR3 length: 14
clone size: NA
CDR3 protein: CASSVSGSRETQYF
CDR3 DNA: TGTGCCAGCAGTGTTTCAGGGTCGAGAGAGACCCAGTACTTC

V gene: TRBV2
J gene: TRBJ1-6
D gene: NA
CDR3 length: 17
clone size: many
CDR3 protein: CASTLIGGSSYNSPLHF
CDR3 DNA: TGTGCCAGCACCCTAATCGGGGGGAGCTCCTATAATTCACCCCTCCACTTT